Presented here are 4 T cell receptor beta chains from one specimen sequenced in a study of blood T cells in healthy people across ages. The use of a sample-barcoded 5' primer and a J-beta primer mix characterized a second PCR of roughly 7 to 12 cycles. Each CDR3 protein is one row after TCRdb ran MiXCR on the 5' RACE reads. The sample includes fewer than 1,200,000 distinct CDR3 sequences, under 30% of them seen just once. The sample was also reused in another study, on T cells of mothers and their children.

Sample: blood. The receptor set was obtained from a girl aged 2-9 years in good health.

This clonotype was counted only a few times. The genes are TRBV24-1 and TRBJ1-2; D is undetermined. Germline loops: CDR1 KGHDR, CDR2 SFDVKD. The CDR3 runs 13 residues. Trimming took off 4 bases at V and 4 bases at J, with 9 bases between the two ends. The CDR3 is CATSENNAYGYTF. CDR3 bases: TGTGCCACCAGTGAGAATAACGCCTATGGCTACACCTTC.

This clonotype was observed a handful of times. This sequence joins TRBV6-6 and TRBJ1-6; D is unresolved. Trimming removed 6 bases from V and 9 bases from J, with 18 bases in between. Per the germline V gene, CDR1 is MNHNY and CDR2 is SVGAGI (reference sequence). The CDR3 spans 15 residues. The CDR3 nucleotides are TGTGCCAGCAGCGCCCGAAGGGCCGTAAGTTCACCCCTCCACTTT. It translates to CASSARRAVSSPLHF.

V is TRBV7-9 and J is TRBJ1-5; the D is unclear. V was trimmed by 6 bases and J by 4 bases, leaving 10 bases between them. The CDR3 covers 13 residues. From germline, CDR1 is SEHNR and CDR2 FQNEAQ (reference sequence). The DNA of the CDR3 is TGTGCCAGCAGTTCGGACTATAATCAGCCCCAGCATTTT. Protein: CASSSDYNQPQHF.

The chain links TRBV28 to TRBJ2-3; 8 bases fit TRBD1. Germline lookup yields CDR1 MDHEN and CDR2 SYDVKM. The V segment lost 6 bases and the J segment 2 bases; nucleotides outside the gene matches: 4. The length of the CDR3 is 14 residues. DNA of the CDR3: TGTGCCAGCAGCGGGACAGGAAACACAGATACGCAGTATTTT. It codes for CASSGTGNTDTQYF.